The 7 T cell receptor beta chains below come from one sample, sequenced in a study of blood T cell repertoires in COVID-19. The table came from immunoSEQ multiplex PCR; TCRdb's copy has only in-frame clones and leaves some out. Among roughly 51,000 clones listed, about nine tenths were seen once. Source material: peripheral blood. Receptors were obtained from a woman aged 55-69 years with active or convalescent COVID-19.

The rearrangement joins TRBV25-1 to TRBJ2-4; 8 positions agree with TRBD1. This CDR3 spans 14 amino acids. The V gene end was trimmed by 8 bases and the J gene end by 1 base; junction bases not matched to a gene: 4. Germline V CDR1 and CDR2: MGHDK, SYGVNS. This chain's CDR3 is CASQGAGAKNIQYF. The CDR3 nucleotides read TGTGCCAGCCAGGGGGCTGGGGCCAAAAACATTCAGTACTTC.

This chain links TRBV7-3 with TRBJ2-4; D remains unclear. Germline assignment: CDR1 SGHTA and CDR2 FQGTGA. This CDR3 has 13 residues. V was shortened by 1 base and J by 8 bases, with 9 bases between the two germline ends. CDR3 sequence: CASSLSYQDIQYF. In DNA, the CDR3 is TGTGCCAGCAGCTTAAGTTATCAGGACATTCAGTACTTC.

The chain has TRBV6-5 and TRBJ2-7; TRBD1 is a possible D gene (6 bases). This CDR3 is 14 amino acids long. The V and J ends lost 4 bases and 0 bases respectively, with 10 bases between them. Germline assignment: CDR1 MNHEY and CDR2 SVGAGI. The CDR3 protein is CASSSDRNSYEQYF. CDR3 DNA sequence: TGTGCCAGCAGTTCCGACAGGAACTCCTACGAGCAGTACTTC.

The rearrangement uses TRBV19 and TRBJ1-2, with 9 bases identical to TRBD1. Germline-derived CDR1 and CDR2 are LNHDA and SQIVND (reference sequence). Germline trimming cut 7 bases from V and 6 bases from J; bases unmatched to any gene: 3. The CDR3 has 12 residues. In DNA form, the CDR3 reads TGTGCCAGTACCGGGACAGGGAATGGCTACACCTTC. This codes for CASTGTGNGYTF.

The CDR3 coding sequence is TGTGCCAGCAATGGGGGTCAAGGGACAGGGGATAATTCACCCCTCCACTTT. Translating gives CASNGGQGTGDNSPLHF. The chain has TRBV28 and TRBJ1-6; 10 positions agree with TRBD1. The CDR3 spans 17 residues. J gave up 5 bases and V 7 bases, and 11 bases lay outside the gene matches. Per germline, CDR1 MDHEN and CDR2 SYDVKM. Drawing the rest from reference TRBV28 and TRBJ1-6, the complete variable domain is DVKVTQSSRYLVKRTGEKVFLECVQDMDHENMFWYRQDPGLGLRLIYFSYDVKMKEKGDIPEGYSVSREKKERFSLILESASTNQTSMYLCASNGGQGTGDNSPLHFGNGTRLTVT.

V is TRBV5-1 and J is TRBJ2-7; D is unresolved. Germline values: CDR1 SGHRS, CDR2 YFSETQ. Trimming removed 1 base at V and 1 base at J, with 9 bases between. CDR3 size: 14 residues. CDR3 coding DNA: TGCGCCAGCAGCTTGAATCCAGTTTCCTACGAGCAGTACTTC. Translated, it gives CASSLNPVSYEQYF.

This chain connects TRBV5-1 to TRBJ1-2; 9 nucleotides align to TRBD1. The CDR3 is 15 amino acids. The germline V gene encodes CDR1 SGHRS and CDR2 YFSETQ. J was trimmed by 4 bases and V by 3 bases; bases with no gene match: 7. CDR3 in amino acids: CASSSGTGRGYGYTF. In DNA form, the CDR3 reads TGCGCCAGCAGCTCCGGGACAGGGAGAGGCTATGGCTACACCTTC.